The clone carrying this T cell receptor (beta chain) was detected once. Its antigen is not identified. The data were taken from a study of T cells in localized non-small cell lung cancer. Study observations and caveats: There was higher T cell clonality in uninvolved adjacent lung than in tumor, and it was highest there. Median detection of top 100 tumor clones in adjacent lung was around 57 clones. The study sequenced only one region of the tumor. As a result, intratumor heterogeneity could not be excluded and remains possible.

This table comes from immunoSEQ multiplex PCR, and its TCRdb copy is limited to in-frame clones, with some not included. Of roughly 10,000 clones listed, just over 90% were seen once; the top ten hold about 7.5%. Germline V gives CDR1 SGHTA, CDR2 FQGTGA. CDR3 size: 17 residues. Trimming removed 5 bases from V and 1 base from J, with 17 bases in between. The origin of this receptor is a woman aged 35 to 69 with stage I squamous cell lung carcinoma. This rearrangement joins TRBV7-3 to TRBJ2-2, with D perhaps matching TRBD1 (6 bases). The sample was peripheral blood, taken before any cancer treatment. The CDR3 here is CASSPFLTTGNTGELFF. DNA of the CDR3: TGTGCCAGCAGCCCGTTCCTTACGACAGGGAACACCGGGGAGCTGTTTTTT.